This T cell receptor (beta chain) was sequenced in a study of breast tumors, draining lymph nodes, adjacent tissues. CDR1 and CDR2 (germline): SGHNT, YYREEE (reference sequence). Trimming took off 1 base at V and 8 bases at J, with 15 bases between the two ends. There are 15 residues in the CDR3. Study findings and constraints: Tumor T cell lymph node origin was a supported hypothesis, not proven. Findings are consistent with lymph node origin and intratumoral expansion of most tumor T cells. Compared with basal-like, luminal-like tumors shared significantly more repertoire with nontumor tissue. Compared with lymph nodes, tumors were less diverse; compared with nontumor tissue, more.

Ten or more counts support this clonotype. Its matching antigen is unknown. TCRdb re-called the multiplex PCR reads with MiXCR, one entry per CDR3 protein. Here the sample spans about 180,000 distinct CDR3 sequences, approximately 30% being singletons. The lymph nodes were axillary draining lymph nodes from breast cancer patients. Sequenced sample: axillary lymph node tissue. The receptor was derived from a female donor with breast cancer. Some clones in this sample may be carry-over from other donors' samples. This rearrangement joins TRBV5-4 to TRBJ1-4; D remains unclear. DNA of the CDR3: TGTGCCAGCAGCTTGAGGACGGCAACGCGGGAAAAACTGTTTTTT. Translated, it gives CASSLRTATREKLFF.